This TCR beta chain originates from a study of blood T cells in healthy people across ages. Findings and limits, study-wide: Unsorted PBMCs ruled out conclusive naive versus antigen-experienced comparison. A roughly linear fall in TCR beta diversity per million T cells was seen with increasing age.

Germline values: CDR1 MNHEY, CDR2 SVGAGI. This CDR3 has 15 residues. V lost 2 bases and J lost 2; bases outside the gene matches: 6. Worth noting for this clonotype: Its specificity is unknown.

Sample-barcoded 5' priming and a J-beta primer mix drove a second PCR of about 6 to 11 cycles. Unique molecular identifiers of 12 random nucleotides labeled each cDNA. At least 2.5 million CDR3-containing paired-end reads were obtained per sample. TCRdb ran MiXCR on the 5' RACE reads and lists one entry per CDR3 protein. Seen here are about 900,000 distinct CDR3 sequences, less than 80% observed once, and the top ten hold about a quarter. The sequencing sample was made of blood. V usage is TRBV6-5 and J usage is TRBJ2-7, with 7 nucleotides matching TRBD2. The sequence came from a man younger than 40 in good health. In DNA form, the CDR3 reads TGTGCCAGCAGTTACGGGGGGGTTGGGACCTACGAGCAGTACTTC. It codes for CASSYGGVGTYEQYF.